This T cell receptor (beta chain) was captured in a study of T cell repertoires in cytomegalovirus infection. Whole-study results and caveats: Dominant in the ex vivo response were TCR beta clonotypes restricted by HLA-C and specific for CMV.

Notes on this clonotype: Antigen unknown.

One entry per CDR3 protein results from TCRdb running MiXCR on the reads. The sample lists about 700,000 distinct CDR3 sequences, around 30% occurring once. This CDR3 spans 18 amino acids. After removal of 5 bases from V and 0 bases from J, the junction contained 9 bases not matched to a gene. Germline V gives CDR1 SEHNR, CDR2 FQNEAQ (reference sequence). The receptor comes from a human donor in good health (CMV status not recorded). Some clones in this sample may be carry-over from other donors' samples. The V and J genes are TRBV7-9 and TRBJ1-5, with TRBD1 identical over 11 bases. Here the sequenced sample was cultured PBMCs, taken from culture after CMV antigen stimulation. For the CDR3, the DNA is TGTGCCAGCAGCCCACCGGGACAGGGGGGGTATAGCAATCAGCCCCAGCATTTT. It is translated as CASSPPGQGGYSNQPQHF.